The present TCR beta chain was sequenced within a study of T cells in Graves' hyperthyroidism and ophthalmopathy. PBMCs were collected from an approximately 9.3 ml volume of fresh peripheral blood. The length of the CDR3 is 17 residues. CDR1 and CDR2 (germline): DFQATT, SNEGSKA (reference sequence). Template material for amplifying TCR beta CDR3 regions consisted of RNA transcripts. TCR CDR3 regions were first amplified by RT-PCR with HTBI primers. Each CDR3 protein is one row after TCRdb ran MiXCR on the multiplex PCR reads. The table has around 450,000 distinct CDR3 sequences, approximately 14% seen once.

The chain combines TRBV20-1 with TRBJ2-1, with 7 bases identical to TRBD2. This receptor was taken from a woman between 18 and 30 years old with Graves' hyperthyroidism. Sample: blood. This CDR3 reads CRLKRWRAGAFYNEQFF. The CDR3 region has the DNA TGCAGACTGAAACGTTGGAGGGCGGGAGCGTTCTACAATGAGCAGTTCTTC.